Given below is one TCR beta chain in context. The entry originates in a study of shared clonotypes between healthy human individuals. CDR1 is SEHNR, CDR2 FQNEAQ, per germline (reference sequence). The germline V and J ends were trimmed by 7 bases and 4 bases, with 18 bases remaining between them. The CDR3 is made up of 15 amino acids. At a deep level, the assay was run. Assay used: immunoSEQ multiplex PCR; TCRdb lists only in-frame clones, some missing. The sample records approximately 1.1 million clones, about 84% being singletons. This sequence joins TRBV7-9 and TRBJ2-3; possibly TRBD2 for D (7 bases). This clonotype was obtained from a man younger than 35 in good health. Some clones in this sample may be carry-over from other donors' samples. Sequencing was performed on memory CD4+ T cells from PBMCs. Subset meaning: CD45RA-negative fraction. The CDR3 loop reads CASKMAGEGADTQYF. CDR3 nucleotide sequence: TGTGCCAGCAAGATGGCGGGAGAGGGGGCAGATACGCAGTATTTT.